This TCR beta chain was profiled in a study of CD8 T cells in Susac syndrome (dated by TCRdb to between 2018 and 2021). For the study in its entirety: Of the Susac syndrome patients who were sequenced, roughly eight were in clinical remission while roughly six had clinically active disease. The study used repertoire sequencing to test whether antigen drove CD8+ T cell activation and differentiation in Susac syndrome. At blood withdrawal, Susac syndrome patients were therapy-naive, treated with corticosteroids (with IVIg additionally given to some), or treated with IVIg alone.

Peripheral blood CD8+ and CD4+ T cells from healthy donors, Susac syndrome patients and multiple sclerosis patients were profiled using high-throughput TCR beta sequencing. The Susac syndrome patients fulfilled recently defined diagnostic criteria for definite or probable disease. Bulk CD8+ and CD4+ T cells were purified magnetically by negative isolation, whereas CD8+ TEMRA cells were enriched by FACS. Blood was collected in EDTA tubes and processed within 24 hours, with PBMCs isolated through density gradient centrifugation. PBMCs destined for TCR sequencing were cryopreserved in liquid nitrogen and later thawed in a 37 °C water bath. The sorted or isolated CD4+, CD8+ and CD8+ TEMRA cells had a purity of 90% or higher. Germline trimming amounts to 4 bases on V and 7 bases on J, with 9 as the count of junction bases outside the gene matches. The CDR3 goes from the cysteine to the phenylalanine over 14 residues. Of all the DNA, just the CDR3 is kept, 42 bases in frame from base 1. The germline V gene supplies CDR1 MDHEN and CDR2 SYDVKM.

The paper's findings and limits, for the study overall: The study acknowledged that relatively few individuals were included in the TCR sequencing and HLA analysis. The CD4+ T cell repertoire of patients with Susac syndrome showed no detectable clonal expansion.

RNA was extracted using the RNeasy kit, and about 0.45 to 1 ug of the RNA was reverse transcribed with random hexamers. The immunoSEQ multiplex PCR assay, covering 54 Vbeta and 13 Jbeta segments, was used to amplify TCR beta CDR3 regions. To correct PCR amplification bias, a synthetic template baseline was used for both primer optimization and computational correction. The authors' pipeline ran thus. Reads were assigned to V, D and J genes according to IMGT and analyzed in immunoSEQ Analyzer, with only productive sequences retained. Clonality was calculated as one minus the Shannon entropy normalized by log2 of the number of productive unique sequences. For each patient and control, public and private clones were evaluated within the 100 most prevalent clones. Susac-specific clones were defined as absent from healthy and MS cohorts, about 1,100 published viral clones and other ImmuneACCESS disease sequences. The raw public reads went through TCRdb reprocessing: fastp at Q25, MiXCR clone calling, in-frame beta chains kept. Each entry is one CDR3 protein sequence, shown with its most common DNA and genes. TCRdb, not the authors, supplied the V and J calls. The sample table contains 150,000 to 200,000 distinct CDR3 sequences; only one count was recorded for just under 95% of them. The ten largest clones add up to 0.085% to 0.1% of the sample.

As regards this clonotype: Its antigen remains undetermined. No quality values exist for individual bases; no much larger clone is one base distant.

The rearranged chain carries TRBV28 and TRBJ2-7; 8 middle bases align to TRBD1. The source is a human donor with Susac syndrome. Sequences were obtained from CD4+ T cells from PBMCs. In nucleotides, the sequence is TGTGCCAGCAGTTCCGGACAGGGAGACTCGGAGCAGTACTTC. It translates as CASSSGQGDSEQYF.